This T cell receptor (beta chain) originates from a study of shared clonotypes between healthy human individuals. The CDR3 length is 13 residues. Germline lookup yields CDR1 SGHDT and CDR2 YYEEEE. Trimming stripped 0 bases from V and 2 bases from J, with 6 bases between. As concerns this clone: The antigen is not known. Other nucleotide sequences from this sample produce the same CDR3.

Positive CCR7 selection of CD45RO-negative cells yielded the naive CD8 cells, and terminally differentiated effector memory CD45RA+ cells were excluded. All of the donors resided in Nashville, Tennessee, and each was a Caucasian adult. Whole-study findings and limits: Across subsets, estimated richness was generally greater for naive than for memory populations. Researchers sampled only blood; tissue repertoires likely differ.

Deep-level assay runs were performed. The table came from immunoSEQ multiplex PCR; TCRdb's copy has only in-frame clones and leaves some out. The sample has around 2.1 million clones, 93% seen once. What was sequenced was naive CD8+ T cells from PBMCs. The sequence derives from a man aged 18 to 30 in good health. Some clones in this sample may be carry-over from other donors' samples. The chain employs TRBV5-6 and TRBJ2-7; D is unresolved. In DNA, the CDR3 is TGTGCCAGCAGCTTGGGGAACACCTACGAGCAGTACTTC. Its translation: CASSLGNTYEQYF.